This T cell receptor beta chain was recovered during a study of metastatic and nonmetastatic thyroid tumors. The wider study: A comparison of repertoires was made across blood and tumor or nodule tissue from malignant and benign thyroid patients.

No treatment of any kind had been given to any patient before thyroid surgery. This clone was recorded many times. Being one base from a much bigger clone, this may be a read error. The same CDR3 can be traced to other DNA sequences in this sample. TCRdb called clones again from the PCR reads with MiXCR. Counted here are roughly 71,000 clones, roughly 18% occurring once; the ten biggest clones make up 13%. V gave up 6 bases and J gave up 5 bases, with 11 bases separating them. CDR3 length equals 13 residues. Germline V gene data show CDR1 as SGHRS and CDR2 as YFSETQ. This receptor was obtained from a female donor with papillary thyroid cancer or a benign thyroid nodule (not recorded which). Some clones in this sample may be carry-over from other donors' samples. The chain has TRBV5-1 and TRBJ2-2, with D hard to call. The sequenced sample was blood. The CDR3 is CASNPSGTGELFF. The CDR3 nucleotides read TGCGCCAGCAACCCGTCGGGTACCGGGGAGCTGTTTTTT.